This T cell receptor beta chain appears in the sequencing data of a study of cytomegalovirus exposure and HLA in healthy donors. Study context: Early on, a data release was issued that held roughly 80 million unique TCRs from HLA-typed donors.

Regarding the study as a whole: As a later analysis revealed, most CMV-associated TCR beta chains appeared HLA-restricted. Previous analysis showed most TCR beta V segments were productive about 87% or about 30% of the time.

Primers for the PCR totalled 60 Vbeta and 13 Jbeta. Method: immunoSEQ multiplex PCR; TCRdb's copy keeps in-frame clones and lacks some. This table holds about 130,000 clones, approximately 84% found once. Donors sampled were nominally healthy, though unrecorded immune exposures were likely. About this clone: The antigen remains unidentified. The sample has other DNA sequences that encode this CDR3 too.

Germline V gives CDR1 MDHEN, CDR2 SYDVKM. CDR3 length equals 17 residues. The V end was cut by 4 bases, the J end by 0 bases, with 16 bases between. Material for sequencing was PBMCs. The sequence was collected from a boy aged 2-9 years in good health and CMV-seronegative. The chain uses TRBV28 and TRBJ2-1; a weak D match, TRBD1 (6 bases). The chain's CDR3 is CASSSRLRDTSYNEQFF. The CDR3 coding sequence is TGTGCCAGCAGTTCACGGCTCCGGGACACCTCCTACAATGAGCAGTTCTTC.